These 14 T cell receptor beta chains were all obtained from the same sample, sequenced in a study of shared clonotypes between healthy human individuals. Naive CD8 cells lacked CD45RO, underwent positive selection for CCR7 and left out terminally differentiated effector memory CD45RA+ cells. Method: immunoSEQ multiplex PCR; TCRdb's copy keeps in-frame clones and lacks some. This sample yields hundreds of thousands of clones, of which almost 95% are seen a single time; around 24% belongs to the top ten. Material for sequencing was naive CD8+ T cells sorted from blood. The source of these receptors is a man aged 25 to 40 in good health.

This clone was recorded only once. The V call is TRBV7-9, the J call TRBJ2-5; D is unclear. The CDR3 is made up of 16 amino acids. Trimming removed 6 bases at V and 3 bases at J, with 20 bases between. Germline CDR1 SEHNR, CDR2 FQNEAQ (reference sequence). This CDR3 reads CASSWVPRDFEETQYF. CDR3 sequence (DNA): TGTGCCAGCAGTTGGGTCCCCCGAGATTTTGAAGAGACCCAGTACTTC.

This chain connects TRBV28 to TRBJ2-3; D gene uncertain. This CDR3 is 14 amino acids long. Germline loops: CDR1 MDHEN, CDR2 SYDVKM. Trimming took 8 bases from V and 4 from J, leaving 16 bases between them. The CDR3 region is CASRSWADADTQYF. CDR3 sequence (DNA): TGTGCCAGCCGGTCGTGGGCCGACGCAGATACGCAGTATTTT.

The gene calls are TRBV18 and TRBJ1-2, with D possibly TRBD1 on 5 matching bases. This CDR3 has 14 residues. With 2 bases removed from V and 4 bases from J, the gap between germline ends came to 11 bases. Germline CDR1 KGHSH, CDR2 LQKENI. The DNA of the CDR3 is TGTGCCAGCTCACCATGGGACGAAAGCTATGGCTACACCTTC. Amino acid sequence: CASSPWDESYGYTF.

V usage is TRBV29-1 and J usage is TRBJ2-7, with D uncertain. The CDR3 covers 11 residues. V dropped 0 bases and J dropped 7 bases, with 7 bases sitting between them. CDR1 SQVTM and CDR2 ANQGSEA come from the germline V gene. In nucleotides, the CDR3 is TGCAGCGTTGAAGATCGGTGGGAGCAGTACTTC. Translation gives CSVEDRWEQYF.

This chain uses TRBV7-2 with TRBJ2-5, with D tentatively TRBD2 (6 bases). CDR1 is SGHTA and CDR2 is FQGNSA in the germline V gene. The CDR3 has 14 residues. V was shortened by 1 base and J by 6 bases, with 12 bases between the two germline ends. The CDR3 region has the DNA TGTGCCAGCAGCTTAGGACTAGGGTCCAAGACCCAGTACTTC. Protein: CASSLGLGSKTQYF.

This clone was counted a single time. The DNA of the CDR3 is TGTGCCAGCAGCGCATGGACTAGCCCTAGCACAGATACGCAGTATTTT. Translated, it gives CASSAWTSPSTDTQYF. The rearrangement joins TRBV5-4 to TRBJ2-3; TRBD2 matches at 8 bases. There are 16 residues in the CDR3. Germline CDR1 reads SGHNT; CDR2 reads YYREEE (reference sequence). Trimming at V came to 4 bases and at J to 0 bases, leaving 7 bases not matched to a gene. Supplemented by reference TRBV5-4 and TRBJ2-3, the full variable domain reads ETGVTQSPTHLIKTRGQQVTLRCSSQSGHNTVSWYQQALGQGPQFIFQYYREEENGRGNFPPRFSGLQFPNYSSELNVNALELDDSALYLCASSAWTSPSTDTQYFGPGTRLTVL.

CDR3: CASSFFGFEQYF. The CDR3 DNA sequence: TGTGCCAGCAGTTTTTTCGGGTTTGAGCAGTACTTC. This chain connects TRBV27 to TRBJ2-7; D not resolved. CDR3 size: 12 residues. CDR1 is MNHEY and CDR2 is SMNVEV in the germline V gene (reference sequence). Trimming shortened V by 3 bases and J by 7 bases, and 10 bases separated the two germline ends.

In DNA, the CDR3 is TGTGCCAGCAGCACCCAAGGGGGCTACGAGCAGTACTTC. It specifies CASSTQGGYEQYF. The V gene is TRBV7-3, the J gene TRBJ2-7; D might be TRBD1 (6 bases). The CDR3 consists of 13 residues. V was shortened by 5 bases and J by 3 bases, with 11 bases between the two germline ends. Per germline, CDR1 SGHTA and CDR2 FQGTGA.

As for this clone: This sample includes further DNA sequences coding for the same CDR3. V is TRBV5-1 and J is TRBJ2-7; D assignment may be TRBD1 or TRBD2 (6 bases each). Looked up from germline, CDR1 is SGHRS and CDR2 is YFSETQ. Trimming stripped 0 bases from V and 0 bases from J, with 10 bases between. The CDR3 runs to 15 residues. The chain's CDR3 is CASSLVGGSSYEQYF. DNA of the CDR3: TGCGCCAGCAGCTTGGTAGGGGGGAGCTCCTACGAGCAGTACTTC.

The V and J genes are TRBV9 and TRBJ2-3; D possibly corresponds to TRBD2 (5 bases). V gave up 3 bases and J gave up 5 bases, with 16 bases separating them. The CDR3 has 15 amino acids. CDR1 and CDR2 (germline): SGDLS, YYNGEE. CDR3 residues: CASSAEGRTRDTQYF. In nucleotides, the CDR3 is TGTGCCAGCAGCGCAGAAGGGAGAACTAGAGATACGCAGTATTTT.

The chain carries TRBV29-1 and TRBJ2-2; D possibly corresponds to TRBD1 (5 bases). V lost 4 bases and J 7 bases, leaving 13 bases between the germline ends. CDR1 is SQVTM and CDR2 is ANQGSEA in the germline V gene. This CDR3 contains 13 residues. The CDR3 reads CSVAREVDGELFF. As DNA, the CDR3 is TGCAGCGTTGCCAGGGAAGTCGACGGGGAGCTGTTTTTT.

The chain has TRBV2 and TRBJ2-2, with 11 positions matching TRBD1. The germline CDR1 and CDR2 sequences are SNHLY and FYNNEI. The CDR3 covers 17 residues. The junction had 12 bases not matched to a gene; V was cut back by 5 bases and J by 7 bases. In nucleotides, the CDR3 is TGTGCCAGCAGTCTTCCGGGACAGGGGGAGAATGGCGGGGAGCTGTTTTTT. It codes for CASSLPGQGENGGELFF.

The J gene is TRBJ2-1, the V gene TRBV5-4, with TRBD1 as a possible D gene (6 bases). Trimming took 1 base from V and 10 from J, leaving 9 bases between them. This CDR3 region has 12 residues. The germline CDR1 and CDR2 sequences are SGHNT and YYREEE (reference sequence). The CDR3 is CASSLYGTEQFF. The CDR3 nucleotides read TGTGCCAGCAGCTTGTATGGGACAGAGCAGTTCTTC.

The V and J genes are TRBV29-1 and TRBJ2-1, with D possibly matching TRBD2 (5 bases). The germline V gene has CDR1 SQVTM and CDR2 ANQGSEA. This CDR3 comprises 15 residues. Trimming took 2 bases from V and 5 from J, leaving 16 bases between them. The CDR3 sequence is CSVELGGKEDNEQFF. The CDR3 DNA reads TGCAGCGTTGAACTCGGTGGTAAGGAGGACAATGAGCAGTTCTTC.